Given below is one TCR beta chain in context. The antigen remains undetermined. This specimen comes from a study of shared clonotypes between healthy human individuals. Broader study findings: Only blood underwent sampling, and tissue repertoires likely differ. Among several donors, about 5% of naive CD4 clonotypes were found in common.

This table comes from immunoSEQ multiplex PCR, and its TCRdb copy is limited to in-frame clones, with some not included. In the table there are 1.4 million or so clones, about 98.5% of which are singletons. The TCR comes from a man aged 25-45 years in good health. The sequenced sample was naive CD4+ T cells sorted from blood. Stated subset: CD45RA+ positively selected.

CDR3 sequence reads: CASSLDRAGPWGGYTF. CDR3 DNA: TGTGCCAGCAGCTTGGATAGGGCGGGGCCCTGGGGAGGCTACACCTTC. The rearrangement joins TRBV11-3 to TRBJ1-2, with TRBD1 as a possible D gene (5 bases). The V gene lost 3 bases and the J gene lost 8 bases, with 22 bases spanning the gap. Germline CDR1 SGHNT, CDR2 YENEEA. The CDR3 totals 16 residues.